This T cell receptor beta chain came from a study of identical twins. Study-wide results and limits: Insertions were reduced in abundant cord blood beta clonotypes but not in memory repertoires. The authors drew conclusions from cross-sectional statistical analysis rather than following the same donors.

Carrying unique molecular identifiers, the cDNA also gained a universal primer site through template switching. TCRdb ran MiXCR on the 5' RACE reads and lists one entry per CDR3 protein. The sample gives about 550,000 distinct CDR3 sequences, about a fifth of which show up once; 0.48% is in the top ten. The V segment lost 2 bases and the J segment 4 bases; nucleotides outside the gene matches: 15. The length of the CDR3 is 18 residues. Germline V CDR1 and CDR2: MNHEY, SVGEGT. Concerning this clonotype itself: Its antigen is not known.

These data were also filed under a second study, of yellow fever vaccine responses in identical twins.

The specimen sequenced was CD4+ T cells sorted from blood. The TCR comes from a woman under 30 in good health. The J gene is TRBJ2-3, the V gene TRBV6-2 or TRBV6-3; 7 positions agree with TRBD2. The CDR3: CASSYAFGAGAGADTQYF. The CDR3 bases are TGTGCCAGCAGTTACGCCTTCGGGGCGGGAGCGGGCGCAGATACGCAGTATTTT.